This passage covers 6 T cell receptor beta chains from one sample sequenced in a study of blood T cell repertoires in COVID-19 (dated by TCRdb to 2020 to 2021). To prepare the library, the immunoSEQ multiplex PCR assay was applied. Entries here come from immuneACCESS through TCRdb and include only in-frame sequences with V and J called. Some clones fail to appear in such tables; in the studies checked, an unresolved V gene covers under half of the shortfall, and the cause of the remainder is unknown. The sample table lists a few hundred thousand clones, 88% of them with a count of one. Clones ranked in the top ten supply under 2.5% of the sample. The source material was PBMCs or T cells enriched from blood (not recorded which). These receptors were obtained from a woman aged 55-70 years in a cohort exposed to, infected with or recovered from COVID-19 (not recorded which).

CDR3 DNA: TGTGCCAGCAGCCAAGTAGGTGGGAGTACGCAGTATTTT. It codes for CASSQVGGSTQYF. This chain links TRBV3-1 (or the pseudogene TRBV3-2) with TRBJ2-3; D might be TRBD2 (5 bases). Trimming removed 1 base at V and 8 bases at J, with 10 bases between. The length of the CDR3 is 13 residues. Germline CDR1 is LGHDT and CDR2 is YNNKEL (reference sequence).

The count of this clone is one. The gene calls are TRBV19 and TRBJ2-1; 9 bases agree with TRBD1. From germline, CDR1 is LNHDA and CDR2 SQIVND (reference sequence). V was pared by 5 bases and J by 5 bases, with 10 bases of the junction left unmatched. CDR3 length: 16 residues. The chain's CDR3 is CASSGGGQGGNNEQFF. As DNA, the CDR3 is TGTGCCAGTAGTGGAGGGGGACAGGGAGGAAACAATGAGCAGTTCTTC.

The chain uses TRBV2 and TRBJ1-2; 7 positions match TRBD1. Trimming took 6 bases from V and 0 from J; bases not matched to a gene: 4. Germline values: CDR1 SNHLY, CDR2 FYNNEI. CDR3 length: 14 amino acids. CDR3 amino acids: CASRPTGTNYGYTF. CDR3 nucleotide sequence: TGTGCCAGCAGACCGACAGGGACTAACTATGGCTACACCTTC.

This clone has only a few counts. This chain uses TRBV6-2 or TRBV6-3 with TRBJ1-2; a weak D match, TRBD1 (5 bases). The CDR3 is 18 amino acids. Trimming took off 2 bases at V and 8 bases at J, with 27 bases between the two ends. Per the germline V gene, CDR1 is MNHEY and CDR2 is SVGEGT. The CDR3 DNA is TGTGCCAGCAGTTACGACCTCTCCGGCCCGCAGGGAGGGGAAGGCTACACCTTC. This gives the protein CASSYDLSGPQGGEGYTF.

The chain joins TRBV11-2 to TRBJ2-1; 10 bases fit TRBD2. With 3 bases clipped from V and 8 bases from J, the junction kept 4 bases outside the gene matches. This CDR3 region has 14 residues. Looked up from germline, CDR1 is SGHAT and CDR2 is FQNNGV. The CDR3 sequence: CASSFRLAGDEQFF. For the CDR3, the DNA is TGTGCCAGCAGCTTTCGACTAGCGGGCGATGAGCAGTTCTTC.

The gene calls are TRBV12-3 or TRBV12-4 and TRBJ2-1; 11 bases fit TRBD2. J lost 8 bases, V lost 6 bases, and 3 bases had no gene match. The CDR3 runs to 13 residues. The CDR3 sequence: CASSSLAGDEQFF. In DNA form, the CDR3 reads TGTGCCAGCAGCTCACTAGCGGGAGATGAGCAGTTCTTC.